A single sample gave rise to the 21 T cell receptor beta chains below, sequenced in a study of blood T cells in healthy people across ages. The second PCR ran roughly 6 to 12 cycles with a sample-barcoded 5' primer and J-beta primers. TCRdb fed the 5' RACE reads into MiXCR, producing one record per CDR3 protein. The sample consists of some 940,000 distinct CDR3 sequences, about 29% of them appearing once. In addition, the sample was reused for a study of T cells of mothers and their children.

The sample was blood. These receptors all stem from a woman between 35 and 50 years old in good health.

This chain uses TRBV9 with TRBJ2-4; tentatively, D is TRBD1 or TRBD2 (7 bases each). V lost 3 bases to trimming and J lost 15 bases, with 25 bases between them. CDR1 and CDR2 (germline): SGDLS, YYNGEE. The CDR3 contains 15 residues. The CDR3 coding sequence is TGTGCCAGCAGCGCAGCGGGACAGCCCCGCAATGAGCGGTACTTC. Encoded protein: CASSAAGQPRNERYF.

This clonotype was recorded at least ten times. The V call is TRBV28, the J call TRBJ2-7; a possible D gene is TRBD1 (6 bases). The CDR3 totals 18 residues. V was clipped by 2 bases and J by 2 bases, with 22 bases between them. Germline V gene sequence: CDR1 MDHEN, CDR2 SYDVKM. DNA for the CDR3: TGTGCCAGCAGTTTAGGACAGTTCCTCGTCGTTCGTACCTACGAGCAGTACTTC. Translation gives CASSLGQFLVVRTYEQYF.

This sequence joins TRBV28 and TRBJ1-3; TRBD1 is a possible D gene (6 bases). The V end was cut by 3 bases, the J end by 2 bases, with 11 bases between. Germline lookup yields CDR1 MDHEN and CDR2 SYDVKM. There are 15 residues in the CDR3. This CDR3 reads CASSFRGTTGNTIYF. CDR3 DNA: TGTGCCAGCAGTTTCAGGGGTACGACTGGAAACACCATATATTTT.

The V and J genes are TRBV7-3 and TRBJ2-5, with a tentative D call TRBD2 (6 bases). V lost 2 bases and J 11 bases, leaving 15 bases between the germline ends. In germline, CDR1 is SGHTA, CDR2 FQGTGA. The CDR3 runs to 13 residues. The CDR3 coding sequence is TGTGCCAGCAGCTTAGGGGAACCGGGAGAGCAGTACTTC. It yields the protein CASSLGEPGEQYF. Using reference TRBV7-3 and TRBJ2-5 for the parts outside the CDR3, the full variable domain is GAGVSQTPSNKVTEKGKYVELRCDPISGHTALYWYRQSLGQGPEFLIYFQGTGAADDSGLPNDRFFAVRPEGSVSTLKIQRTERGDSAVYLCASSLGEPGEQYFGPGTRLLVL.

The chain employs TRBV6-2 or TRBV6-3 and TRBJ2-7; no clear D gene. Germline V CDR1 and CDR2: MNHEY, SVGEGT. V dropped 7 bases and J dropped 6 bases, with 10 bases sitting between them. The CDR3 loop spans 11 amino acids. The CDR3 nucleotides read TGTGCCAGCACCAACGGCCCCGAGCAGTACTTC. As protein: CASTNGPEQYF.

V usage is TRBV3-1 and J usage is TRBJ2-7, with 8 nucleotides matching TRBD2. Looked up from germline, CDR1 is LGHDT and CDR2 is YNNKEL (reference sequence). The CDR3 contains 15 residues. V trimming: 2 bases; J trimming: 0 bases; junction bases outside the gene matches: 3. The DNA for the CDR3 is TGTGCCAGCAGCCAAATAGCGGGGAGCTCCTACGAGCAGTACTTC. It translates to CASSQIAGSSYEQYF.

The chain uses TRBV28 and TRBJ2-7; maybe TRBD1 (6 bases). V was trimmed by 4 bases and J by 3 bases, leaving 16 bases between them. Looked up from germline, CDR1 is MDHEN and CDR2 is SYDVKM. This CDR3 is 15 amino acids long. The CDR3: CASSSGRGWNYEQYF. Written as DNA, the CDR3 is TGTGCCAGCAGTTCCGGCAGGGGATGGAACTACGAGCAGTACTTC.

This chain connects TRBV28 to TRBJ2-4, with 8 bases identical to TRBD1. The CDR3 sequence is 19 residues long. J was trimmed by 2 bases and V by 3 bases; bases with no gene match: 15. CDR1 MDHEN and CDR2 SYDVKM come from the germline V gene. The chain's CDR3 is CASSFTKIQGGKTKNIQYF. The CDR3 nucleotides are TGTGCCAGCAGTTTCACTAAAATACAGGGGGGAAAAACCAAAAACATTCAGTACTTC.

This chain joins TRBV14 and TRBJ2-7; 12 nucleotides match TRBD1. The CDR3 is 16 residues long. V lost 4 bases to trimming and J lost 4 bases; unmatched junction nucleotides: 8. Germline values: CDR1 SGHDN, CDR2 FVKESK. CDR3 residues: CASSRWDRGLGYEQYF. CDR3 DNA sequence: TGTGCCAGCAGCCGATGGGACAGGGGGCTAGGTTACGAGCAGTACTTC.

This sequence joins TRBV20-1 and TRBJ2-2, with TRBD1 identical over 7 bases. This CDR3 comprises 14 residues. Germline V gives CDR1 DFQATT, CDR2 SNEGSKA (reference sequence). V lost 6 bases, J lost 5 bases, and 9 bases stayed unmatched. CDR3 nucleotides: TGCAGTGCGCCTTACAGGGGCGCTACCGGGGAGCTGTTTTTT. Residues: CSAPYRGATGELFF.

This clonotype was seen at least ten times. The chain joins TRBV5-1 to TRBJ2-7; D unresolved. Germline V CDR1 and CDR2: SGHRS, YFSETQ. The CDR3 spans 15 residues. V lost 0 bases and J 1 base, leaving 11 bases between the germline ends. In DNA form, the CDR3 reads TGCGCCAGCAGCTTGGAGCGAGCAGGATCCTACGAGCAGTACTTC. Translation gives CASSLERAGSYEQYF.

The chain joins TRBV9 to TRBJ1-1, with D perhaps TRBD1 (5 bases). Germline lookup yields CDR1 SGDLS and CDR2 YYNGEE. This CDR3 contains 14 residues. With 3 bases removed from V and 0 bases from J, the gap between germline ends came to 9 bases. The CDR3 nucleotides read TGTGCCAGCAGCGCGACAGTTATGAACACTGAAGCTTTCTTT. Its translation is CASSATVMNTEAFF.

This clonotype was observed many times. V is TRBV7-2 and J is TRBJ2-7; 8 positions agree with TRBD1. The V gene's germline CDR1 is SGHTA and CDR2 FQGNSA. The CDR3 totals 15 residues. J was trimmed by 3 bases and V by 5 bases; bases with no gene match: 9. This chain's CDR3 is CASSADRGSLYEQYF. The CDR3 DNA sequence: TGTGCCAGCAGCGCTGACAGGGGATCTCTCTACGAGCAGTACTTC.

This sequence joins TRBV24-1 and TRBJ2-1; no reliable D call. Between the trimmed V and J ends, which lost 3 bases and 4 bases, there was a span of 12 bases. Germline V gene lookup returns CDR1 KGHDR and CDR2 SFDVKD. The CDR3 is made up of 15 amino acids. CDR3 residues: CATSDRSREYNEQFF. The CDR3 nucleotides read TGTGCCACCAGTGATCGTAGTAGGGAATACAATGAGCAGTTCTTC.

CDR3 DNA: TGTGCCAGCTCTCGCGAACTAGCGGGGTTCTACAATGAGCAGTTCTTC. Translated, it gives CASSRELAGFYNEQFF. This chain joins TRBV18 and TRBJ2-1; TRBD2 aligns across 10 bases. This CDR3 is 16 amino acids long. V shed 6 bases, J shed 3 bases, and the junction held 8 bases outside the gene matches. Germline V CDR1 and CDR2: KGHSH, LQKENI.

This clonotype has just a few counts. The chain couples TRBV7-9 to TRBJ2-4, with D possibly matching TRBD1 (5 bases). Trimming left V 4 bases short and J 4 bases short, with 14 bases between. The germline V gene encodes CDR1 SEHNR and CDR2 FQNEAQ (reference sequence). This CDR3 spans 15 amino acids. CDR3 sequence reads: CASSSAGAGKNIQYF. The CDR3 DNA reads TGTGCCAGCAGCTCAGCTGGGGCAGGAAAAAACATTCAGTACTTC.

This rearrangement joins TRBV7-8 to TRBJ1-2; D is undetermined. The V gene's germline CDR1 is SGHVS and CDR2 FQNEAQ. V lost 3 bases and J lost 8, with 13 bases in between. CDR3 length: 13 residues. The CDR3 nucleotides read TGTGCCAGCAGCTTCCGGCAACCCGGAGGCTACACCTTC. This translates into CASSFRQPGGYTF.

This clonotype came up a few times. The CDR3 nucleotides read TGTGCCAGCAGCGAACCCGGGACAGGGCGGGTCGAGCAGTACTTC. It yields the protein CASSEPGTGRVEQYF. J is TRBJ2-7 and V is TRBV21-1; the table's TRBD1 call for D was not verified on the DNA. TRBV21-1 is shown as a pseudogene. This CDR3 is 15 amino acids long.

This clonotype has just a few counts. The chain recombines TRBV9 with TRBJ2-2; D not resolved. There are 14 residues in the CDR3. Trimming shortened V by 3 bases and J by 0 bases, and 6 bases separated the two germline ends. Per germline, CDR1 SGDLS and CDR2 YYNGEE. The CDR3 coding sequence is TGTGCCAGCAGCGCTAGGACGAACACCGGGGAGCTGTTTTTT. It translates to CASSARTNTGELFF.

This sequence joins TRBV18 and TRBJ1-1; 11 bases align to TRBD1. The CDR3 spans 14 residues. V lost 6 bases to trimming and J lost 4 bases; unmatched junction nucleotides: 4. Germline CDR1 reads KGHSH; CDR2 reads LQKENI. The CDR3 DNA reads TGTGCCAGCTCGGGACAGGGGGTCGGCACTGAAGCTTTCTTT. It translates to CASSGQGVGTEAFF. The full variable domain, with the rest looked up from reference TRBV18 and TRBJ1-1, is NAGVMQNPRHLVRRRGQEARLRCSPMKGHSHVYWYRQLPEEGLKFMVYLQKENIIDESGMPKERFSAEFPKEGPSILRIQQVVRGDSAAYFCASSGQGVGTEAFFGQGTRLTVV.

In its sample, this clonotype was seen a few times. The J gene is TRBJ2-3, the V gene TRBV20-1; 12 bases fit TRBD2. The CDR3 runs 17 residues. Germline lookup yields CDR1 DFQATT and CDR2 SNEGSKA (reference sequence). The junction had 5 bases not matched to a gene; V was cut back by 1 base and J by 0 bases. This CDR3 is CSARGTSGALSTDTQYF. CDR3 nucleotide sequence: TGCAGTGCTAGAGGGACTAGCGGGGCCCTGAGCACAGATACGCAGTATTTT.